This T cell receptor beta chain was sequenced for a study of naive and memory T cell subsets. Cells stained for CD3, CD4, CD8, CD45RA, CD27 and viability were sorted into four CD45RA/CD27 subsets. Both TRBC1 and TRBC2 were covered by a beta constant-region primer of two equimolar oligonucleotides. An oligonucleotide with the SP2 primer and a 12-nucleotide UMI was ligated to the cDNA 3' end. TCRdb re-called the UMI-ligation and nested PCR reads through MiXCR, storing one row per CDR3 protein. Of about 85,000 distinct CDR3 sequences listed, around 13% are singletons. The source of this sequence is a human donor in good health. Input material: central memory CD4+ T cells from blood.

The CDR3 region has the DNA TGCAGTGCTAGTTCGCCGGGGAACACTGAAGCTTTCTTT. Translation: CSASSPGNTEAFF. V usage is TRBV20-1 and J usage is TRBJ1-1; D remains ambiguous. This CDR3 contains 13 residues. Trimming removed 3 bases from V and 1 base from J, with 9 bases in between. Germline values: CDR1 DFQATT, CDR2 SNEGSKA (reference sequence).